This T cell receptor beta chain was sequenced in a study of T cells expressing NK-cell markers. Study information: Repertoire data for TCR beta were derived from sorted T cells (CD3+CD56+NKG2C+, CD3+CD56+NKG2C- and CD3+CD56-NKG2C+). Out of eight donors sequenced, seven tested HCMV-seropositive and the remaining one seronegative. General study results and limits: The CD3+CD56-NKG2C+ fraction of four donors was likewise dominated by these clonotypes.

With the 5' RACE reads reprocessed, TCRdb shows one record per CDR3 protein and no DNA. This sample lists roughly 150,000 distinct CDR3 sequences; its ten largest clones have around a sixth. Remarks on this clonotype: Its matching antigen is unknown.

This clonotype was sampled from a woman aged 18-70 years in good health. Sample: blood T cells: a sorted CD56 or NKG2C T cell subset, CD4+ or CD8+ T cells, or bulk PBMC T cells (not recorded which).

The CDR3 sequence: CASSQDQGLGEQFF. The chain is built from TRBV4-1 and TRBJ2-1; the D call of TRBD1 rests on TCRdb alone, since no DNA is present to check it. Looked up from germline, CDR1 is MGHRA and CDR2 is YSYEKL. The CDR3 is made up of 14 amino acids.